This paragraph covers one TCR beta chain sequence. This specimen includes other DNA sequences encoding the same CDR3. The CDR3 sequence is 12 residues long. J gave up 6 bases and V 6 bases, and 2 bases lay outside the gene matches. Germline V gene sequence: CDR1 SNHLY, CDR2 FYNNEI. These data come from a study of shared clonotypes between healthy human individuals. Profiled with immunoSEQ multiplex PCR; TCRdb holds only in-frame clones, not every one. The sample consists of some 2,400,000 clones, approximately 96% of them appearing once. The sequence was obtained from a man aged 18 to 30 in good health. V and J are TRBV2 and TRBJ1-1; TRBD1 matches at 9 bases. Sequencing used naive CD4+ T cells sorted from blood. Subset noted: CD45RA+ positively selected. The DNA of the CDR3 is TGTGCCAGCAGGGGACAGGGACCTGAAGCTTTCTTT. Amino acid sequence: CASRGQGPEAFF.